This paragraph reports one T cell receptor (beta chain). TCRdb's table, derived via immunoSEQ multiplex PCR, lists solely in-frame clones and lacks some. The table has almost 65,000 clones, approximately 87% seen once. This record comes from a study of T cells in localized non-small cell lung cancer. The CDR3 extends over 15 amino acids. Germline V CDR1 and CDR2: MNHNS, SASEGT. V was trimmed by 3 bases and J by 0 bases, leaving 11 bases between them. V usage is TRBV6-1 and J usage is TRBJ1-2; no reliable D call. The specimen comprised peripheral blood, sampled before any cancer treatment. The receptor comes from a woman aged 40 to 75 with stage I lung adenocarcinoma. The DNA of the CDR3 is TGTGCCAGCAGTGAGTCAGGCTTGGCTAACTATGGCTACACCTTC. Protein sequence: CASSESGLANYGYTF.